A single sample is the source of the 12 T cell receptor beta chains below, sequenced in a study of T-cell reconstitution after alpha-beta-depleted transplantation in children. Unique molecular identifiers featured in how the TCRbeta library was prepared. A single record per CDR3 protein comes from TCRdb applying MiXCR to the PCR reads. Of over 450,000 distinct CDR3 sequences listed, more than 9% are singletons. The source material was PBMCs, sampled before TCRalphabeta/CD19-depleted stem cell transplant. The receptors were gathered from a child aged 2-9 years with inherited bone marrow failure, due to receive a stem cell transplant.

This clonotype was seen many times. The chain links TRBV5-1 to TRBJ2-7; D call uncertain. V was pared by 0 bases and J by 0 bases, with 22 bases between. The CDR3 has 19 residues. Germline CDR1 reads SGHRS; CDR2 reads YFSETQ. The CDR3 region is CASSLGLLGTQLSSYEQYF. CDR3 coding DNA: TGCGCCAGCAGCTTGGGGTTGTTGGGAACCCAACTGAGCTCCTACGAGCAGTACTTC.

A word on this clonotype: This may come from a read error, since a much larger clone is one base off. This rearrangement joins TRBV4-2 to TRBJ2-3; D is ambiguous. CDR1 LGHNA and CDR2 YNFKEQ come from the germline V gene. This CDR3 spans 13 amino acids. The CDR3 is CASSHRDTDTPYF. CDR3 nucleotide sequence: TGTGCCAGCAGCCACAGAGATACAGATACGCCGTATTTT.

This clonotype was counted between two and nine times. The chain combines TRBV6-6 with TRBJ2-5, with 7 nucleotides matching TRBD1. The germline CDR1 and CDR2 sequences are MNHNY and SVGAGI (reference sequence). This CDR3 has 13 residues. The ends lost 7 bases at V and 5 bases at J; junction bases unmatched: 7. CDR3 region: CASTPRGKETQYF. CDR3 sequence (DNA): TGTGCCAGCACCCCCAGGGGGAAGGAGACCCAGTACTTC.

The rearrangement joins TRBV20-1 to TRBJ2-7; tentative D call: TRBD1 (6 bases). V was shortened by 0 bases and J by 0 bases, with 12 bases between the two germline ends. The length of the CDR3 is 15 residues. Germline loops: CDR1 DFQATT, CDR2 SNEGSKA (reference sequence). The CDR3 nucleotides are TGCAGTGCTAGAGATTGGGCAGGGGCCTCCTACGAGCAGTACTTC. It codes for CSARDWAGASYEQYF.

This clonotype showed up many times. CDR3 in amino acids: CASSLQGAEAFF. The DNA for the CDR3 is TGTGCCAGCAGTTTACAGGGGGCTGAAGCTTTCTTT. J is TRBJ1-1 and V is TRBV27, with 7 positions matching TRBD1. Trimming at V came to 2 bases and at J to 6 bases, leaving 0 bases not matched to a gene. Germline V gives CDR1 MNHEY, CDR2 SMNVEV (reference sequence). The CDR3 covers 12 residues.

Notes on this clonotype: A clone one base away is much larger, so this may be a read error. This is likely a read error, given that the CDR3 carries no conserved phenylalanine or tryptophan at its end. CDR3 in amino acids: CASSLDPRGNTIYS. The CDR3 nucleotides read TGTGCCAGCAGCTTAGATCCCAGGGGAAACACCATATATTCT. The gene calls are TRBV7-6 and TRBJ1-3; no reliable D call. The germline V gene has CDR1 SGHVS and CDR2 FNYEAQ. CDR3 length: 14 amino acids. Trimming removed 1 base from V and 4 bases from J, with 8 bases in between.

The V call is TRBV30, the J call TRBJ2-7, with 12 nucleotides matching TRBD2. The V segment lost 5 bases and the J segment 5 bases; nucleotides outside the gene matches: 7. Germline CDR1 is GTSNPN and CDR2 is SVGIG (reference sequence). The CDR3 sequence is 14 residues long. CDR3 nucleotide sequence: TGTGCCTGGTCCCGACTAGCGGGAGACCACGAGCAGTACTTC. Protein product: CAWSRLAGDHEQYF. Full variable domain (remainder filled in from reference TRBV30 and TRBJ2-7): SQTIHQWPATLVQPVGSPLSLECTVEGTSNPNLYWYRQAAGRGLQLLFYSVGIGQISSEVPQNLSASRPQDRQFILSSKKLLLSDSGFYLCAWSRLAGDHEQYFGPGTRLTVT.

In regard to this clonotype: A much bigger clone sits one base away, suggesting this may be a read error. The chain's CDR3 is CASSVAEGVLFF. The CDR3 DNA follows: TGTGCCAGCAGCGTAGCTGAAGGGGTGCTGTTTTTT. The chain links TRBV9 to TRBJ2-2; a weak D match, TRBD1 (5 bases). In germline, CDR1 is SGDLS, CDR2 YYNGEE. This CDR3 has 12 residues. Looking up the rest from reference TRBV9 and TRBJ2-2 gives the full variable domain: DSGVTQTPKHLITATGQRVTLRCSPRSGDLSVYWYQQSLDQGLQFLIQYYNGEERAKGNILERFSAQQFPDLHSELNLSSLELGDSALYFCASSVAEGVLFFGEGSRLTVL.

This clonotype was counted many times. The chain uses TRBV10-2 and TRBJ1-1; D gene uncertain. V dropped 2 bases and J dropped 7 bases, with 5 bases sitting between them. CDR1 is WSHSY and CDR2 is SAAADI in the germline V gene. This CDR3 spans 11 amino acids. CDR3 nucleotide sequence: TGCGCCAGCAGTGAGAAGGATGAAGCTTTCTTT. It translates to CASSEKDEAFF.

This clonotype has a count of ten or more. The chain is built from TRBV4-3 and TRBJ2-7, with TRBD2 identical over 9 bases. This CDR3 region has 18 residues. The junction had 9 bases not matched to a gene; V was cut back by 0 bases and J by 0 bases. Per germline, CDR1 LGHNA and CDR2 YSLEER. As DNA, the CDR3 is TGCGCCAGCAGCCAAGATCCAGCGGGGGGTGCCCGCTCCTACGAGCAGTACTTC. Protein sequence: CASSQDPAGGARSYEQYF.

In its sample, this clonotype was seen many times. This CDR3 reads CASSPDREVYEQYF. The CDR3 DNA is TGTGCCAGCTCACCGGACAGGGAAGTGTACGAGCAGTACTTC. The V call is TRBV18, the J call TRBJ2-7; 8 bases align to TRBD1. The CDR3 has 14 residues. The germline CDR1 and CDR2 sequences are KGHSH and LQKENI. V was clipped by 3 bases and J by 4 bases; unmatched bases: 5.

This clonotype was recorded many times. The chain joins TRBV20-1 to TRBJ1-4; D is ambiguous. The CDR3 is 14 residues long. V dropped 3 bases and J dropped 5 bases, with 13 bases sitting between them. Germline V gene sequence: CDR1 DFQATT, CDR2 SNEGSKA (reference sequence). The CDR3 DNA reads TGCAGTGCTAGGGTGCAGGCTAGGAATGAAAAACTGTTTTTT. It codes for CSARVQARNEKLFF.